This T cell receptor (beta chain) comes out of a study of CD8+CD57+ T cells in acquired aplastic anemia. In the study overall: Sorted CD4+ and CD8+ cells yielded DNA averaging around 3.2 ug.

Genomic DNA was employed as the template in profiling TCR beta VDJ and CDR3. TCRdb fed the reads into MiXCR, producing one record per CDR3 protein. The table lists about 190,000 distinct CDR3 sequences, approximately 50% of them singletons. Patients who underwent sequencing had shown CD8+CD57+ cell expansion by flow cytometry. Every patient had severe acquired aplastic anemia. The table lists this clonotype with many counts. Its antigen is unknown. Study-wide findings and caveats: Patients versus controls showed no significant CD8+ Simpson's diversity difference.

The clonotype comes from a human donor with aplastic anemia. The specimen was sorted CD4+, CD8+, or CD8+CD57+ T cells (not recorded which) from PBMCs.

CDR3 sequence: CASSSGLARDEQYF. CDR3 DNA: TGCGCCAGCAGCTCTGGACTAGCTCGAGACGAGCAGTACTTC. This chain uses TRBV5-1 with TRBJ2-7, with 8 bases matching TRBD2. CDR3 size: 14 residues. The J segment lost 5 bases and the V segment lost 3 bases, leaving 7 bases of the junction unmatched. Looked up from germline, CDR1 is SGHRS and CDR2 is YFSETQ.